Below are 31 T cell receptor beta chains sequenced from a single sample in a study of blood T cells in healthy people across ages. Using a J-beta primer mix together with a sample-barcoded 5' primer, a second PCR was run for roughly 6 to 11 cycles. In TCRdb, the 5' RACE reads were re-called with MiXCR into one record per CDR3 protein. In the table there are 710,000 or so distinct CDR3 sequences, about 30% of which are singletons. Material: blood. The receptors were sampled from a woman of 80 years or more in good health.

The genes are TRBV7-9 and TRBJ1-3; 10 positions agree with TRBD1. The CDR3 length is 15 residues. Trimming cost V 4 bases and J 4 bases; bases outside gene matches: 4. The germline gives CDR1 SEHNR, CDR2 FQNEAQ (reference sequence). For the CDR3, the DNA is TGTGCCAGCAGCTATGACAGGGGGCGCGGAAACACCATATATTTT. Its translation is CASSYDRGRGNTIYF.

The V and J genes are TRBV20-1 and TRBJ2-7; 8 positions match TRBD2. The V segment lost 3 bases and the J segment 6 bases; nucleotides outside the gene matches: 10. CDR1 and CDR2 from the germline V gene are DFQATT and SNEGSKA (reference sequence). This CDR3 contains 14 residues. This CDR3 reads CSASWAGGDGEQYF. The CDR3 DNA reads TGCAGTGCTAGCTGGGCGGGAGGAGATGGCGAGCAGTACTTC.

This clonotype was observed a few times. This sequence joins TRBV19 and TRBJ2-1; D is unclear. The CDR3 contains 11 residues. Germline CDR1 reads LNHDA; CDR2 reads SQIVND (reference sequence). With 8 bases removed from V and 6 bases from J, the gap between germline ends came to 8 bases. CDR3 sequence (DNA): TGTGCCAGTGCCCGGTCCAATGAGCAGTTCTTC. As protein: CASARSNEQFF.

The CDR3 region has the DNA TGTGCCACCAGTGAACCGCCAGGGATCTGGCATTTT. Its translation: CATSEPPGIWHF. The chain combines TRBV24-1 with TRBJ1-5; D may be TRBD1 (5 bases). Trimming removed 4 bases at V and 15 bases at J, with 15 bases between. Germline CDR1 KGHDR, CDR2 SFDVKD. This CDR3 is built from 12 residues.

This clonotype was seen just once. The gene calls are TRBV5-1 and TRBJ2-7; D assignment may be TRBD1 or TRBD2 (5 bases each). The CDR3 spans 16 residues. V was shortened by 4 bases and J by 4 bases, with 21 bases between the two germline ends. The germline V gene has CDR1 SGHRS and CDR2 YFSETQ. The CDR3 DNA is TGCGCCAGCAGCCCTGACCCCCCCGGGGCATATTACGAGCAGTACTTC. Protein product: CASSPDPPGAYYEQYF. Supplemented by reference TRBV5-1 and TRBJ2-7, the full variable domain reads KAGVTQTPRYLIKTRGQQVTLSCSPISGHRSVSWYQQTPGQGLQFLFEYFSETQRNKGNFPGRFSGRQFSNSRSEMNVSTLELGDSALYLCASSPDPPGAYYEQYFGPGTRLTVT.

Only a few counts were recorded for this clonotype. The genes are TRBV29-1 and TRBJ2-4, with 8 bases that match TRBD2. The J call may be wrong; the DNA end is better matched by TRBJ2-5. Germline V gene sequence: CDR1 SQVTM, CDR2 ANQGSEA. This CDR3 region has 19 residues. The CDR3 DNA follows: TGCAGCGTTGAAGATGCCTTGACGGGGGGGCAAAGGGTGGTAGAGACCCAGTACTTC. It encodes CSVEDALTGGQRVVETQYF.

This chain links TRBV9 with TRBJ2-7; the D call may be TRBD1 or TRBD2 (5 bases each). Germline V gives CDR1 SGDLS, CDR2 YYNGEE. Trimming left V 0 bases short and J 2 bases short, with 12 bases between. The CDR3 has 15 amino acids. The CDR3 sequence is CASSVAIRGAYEQYF. CDR3 coding DNA: TGTGCCAGCAGCGTAGCTATCCGGGGCGCCTACGAGCAGTACTTC.

This rearrangement joins TRBV27 to TRBJ1-2, with 11 nucleotides matching TRBD1. V shed 3 bases and J 8 bases; nucleotides not matched to a gene: 8. Per the germline V gene, CDR1 is MNHEY and CDR2 is SMNVEV (reference sequence). CDR3 size: 15 residues. The CDR3 protein is CASSFGQGACEGYTF. CDR3 in DNA: TGTGCCAGCAGTTTTGGACAGGGGGCCTGCGAAGGCTACACCTTC.

This clonotype was found a few times. The chain carries TRBV7-9 and TRBJ1-2, with 7 bases that match TRBD1. Germline values: CDR1 SEHNR, CDR2 FQNEAQ (reference sequence). The V and J ends lost 0 bases and 4 bases, in that order; junction bases with no gene match: 8. This CDR3 is built from 16 residues. This CDR3 reads CASSLAGGGAGYGYTF. The CDR3 nucleotides are TGTGCCAGCAGCTTAGCGGGAGGGGGCGCCGGCTATGGCTACACCTTC.

This chain uses TRBV7-2 with TRBJ2-5, with 9 bases that match TRBD1. The CDR3 consists of 15 residues. Germline assignment: CDR1 SGHTA and CDR2 FQGNSA. The J segment lost 11 bases and the V segment lost 4 bases, leaving 14 bases of the junction unmatched. CDR3 protein: CASSSPGTGFTEQYF. CDR3 DNA sequence: TGTGCCAGCAGCTCGCCCGGGACAGGGTTTACTGAGCAGTACTTC. Complete variable domain (other parts from reference TRBV7-2 and TRBJ2-5): GAGVSQSPSNKVTEKGKDVELRCDPISGHTALYWYRQSLGQGLEFLIYFQGNSAPDKSGLPSDRFSAERTGGSVSTLTIQRTQQEDSAVYLCASSSPGTGFTEQYFGPGTRLLVL.

This clonotype was counted many times. The chain employs TRBV7-2 and TRBJ2-3; 7 positions match TRBD2. V lost 7 bases and J lost 1; bases outside the gene matches: 8. Germline CDR1 reads SGHTA; CDR2 reads FQGNSA. The CDR3 has 15 amino acids. The CDR3 protein is CASTGAGLRTDTQYF. CDR3 in DNA: TGTGCCAGCACCGGAGCGGGGCTTCGCACAGATACGCAGTATTTT.

Regarding this clonotype: This may be a read error, as it is one base from a much larger clone. The V call is TRBV5-1, the J call TRBJ1-1, with TRBD1 as a possible D gene (5 bases). Trimming took off 3 bases at V and 2 bases at J, with 11 bases between the two ends. The CDR3 contains 14 residues. Germline loops: CDR1 SGHRS, CDR2 YFSETQ. The CDR3 DNA sequence: TGCGCCAGCAGCTCCGGGGCCATTAACACTGAAGCTTTCTTT. Its translation is CASSSGAINTEAFF.

This clonotype has only a few counts. The chain is built from TRBV28 and TRBJ1-5; a weak D match, TRBD1 (5 bases). Germline-derived CDR1 and CDR2 are MDHEN and SYDVKM. The length of the CDR3 is 12 residues. V lost 7 bases, J lost 7 bases, and 11 bases lay in between. The CDR3 region is CASTRGGQPQHF. In nucleotides, the CDR3 is TGTGCCAGCACGAGGGGCGGGCAGCCCCAGCATTTT.

This clonotype was detected many times. V is TRBV20-1 and J is TRBJ1-4; D unclear. Trimming left V 2 bases short and J 7 bases short, with 14 bases between. The CDR3 runs 14 residues. CDR1 and CDR2 from the germline V gene are DFQATT and SNEGSKA (reference sequence). DNA for the CDR3: TGCAGTGCTAGATCCTGGACCGGCCCTGAAAAACTGTTTTTT. This gives the protein CSARSWTGPEKLFF.

This chain joins TRBV5-1 and TRBJ2-1; D not resolved. Germline V gene lookup returns CDR1 SGHRS and CDR2 YFSETQ. V was trimmed by 0 bases and J by 8 bases, leaving 15 bases between them. CDR3 length equals 15 residues. The CDR3 loop reads CASSLGLPLVDEQFF. Written as DNA, the CDR3 is TGCGCCAGCAGCTTGGGGCTGCCTTTAGTGGATGAGCAGTTCTTC.

This chain uses TRBV7-2 with TRBJ2-5, with TRBD1 as a possible D gene (6 bases). This CDR3 is built from 14 residues. Germline CDR1 is SGHTA and CDR2 is FQGNSA. Trimming pared 5 bases from V and 4 bases from J, leaving 14 bases between. This chain's CDR3 is CASSPDRRRETQYF. The CDR3 nucleotides read TGTGCCAGCAGCCCCGACAGGAGGAGAGAGACCCAGTACTTC.

This clonotype was seen many times. The J gene is TRBJ1-2, the V gene TRBV21-1; the D call of TRBD1 is as the table states it, not checked on the DNA. TRBV21-1 is shown as a pseudogene. The CDR3 has 17 amino acids. The CDR3 sequence: CASRFLTGGANDYGYTF. In DNA, the CDR3 is TGTGCCAGCAGATTCCTTACGGGGGGGGCAAATGACTATGGCTACACCTTC.

This clonotype was seen many times. A read error may explain this, as a much larger clone is one base away. The rearrangement uses TRBV20-1 and TRBJ2-7; 9 bases align to TRBD1. Trimming removed 1 base from V and 6 bases from J; junction bases left unmatched: 10. The CDR3 loop spans 15 amino acids. Germline loops: CDR1 DFQATT, CDR2 SNEGSKA (reference sequence). For the CDR3, the DNA is TGCAGTGCTAGAGCCAGGGACAGGGCGGTAGCCGAGCAGTACTTC. Translating gives CSARARDRAVAEQYF.

The chain recombines TRBV24-1 with TRBJ2-1, with D uncertain. The CDR3 length is 14 residues. The germline V gene has CDR1 KGHDR and CDR2 SFDVKD. The V end lost 1 base, the J end lost 8 bases, and 11 bases lay between the germline ends. The CDR3 spells CATSDFPSVHEQFF. The CDR3 bases are TGTGCCACCAGTGATTTTCCCTCAGTCCATGAGCAGTTCTTC.

The chain couples TRBV3-1 to TRBJ1-4; D remains ambiguous. This CDR3 comprises 13 residues. The germline V gene encodes CDR1 LGHDT and CDR2 YNNKEL (reference sequence). Deletions cut 0 bases from V and 8 bases from J, with 7 bases between. The CDR3 here is CASSQDLREKLFF. CDR3 sequence (DNA): TGTGCCAGCAGCCAAGATCTTAGGGAAAAACTGTTTTTT.

This clonotype was seen many times. A much larger clonotype is one base distant, so this may be a read error. The V and J genes are TRBV20-1 and TRBJ2-7; TRBD2 matches 10 bases. CDR3 length: 16 amino acids. Germline trimming cut 5 bases from V and 9 bases from J; bases unmatched to any gene: 19. Germline V gene data show CDR1 as DFQATT and CDR2 as SNEGSKA (reference sequence). The CDR3 bases are TGCAGTGCTCAGACCGCCCTCGGGACTAGCGATTTATGGCAGTACTTC. This encodes CSAQTALGTSDLWQYF.

The chain couples TRBV5-6 to TRBJ2-7; 8 bases map to TRBD1. Germline loops: CDR1 SGHDT, CDR2 YYEEEE. J was trimmed by 0 bases and V by 7 bases; bases with no gene match: 3. The CDR3 contains 13 residues. The CDR3 sequence: CASWGQVSYEQYF. As DNA, the CDR3 is TGTGCCAGCTGGGGACAGGTCTCCTACGAGCAGTACTTC.

To note about this clonotype: This may come from a read error, since a much larger clone is one base off. The chain combines TRBV29-1 with TRBJ1-1; D unresolved. The V end was cut by 7 bases, the J end by 0 bases, with 9 bases between. The CDR3 covers 12 residues. Per germline, CDR1 SQVTM and CDR2 ANQGSEA. CDR3 in DNA: TGCAGCGCGGAGACGGTGAACACTGAAGCTTTCTTT. This gives the protein CSAETVNTEAFF.

This clonotype was found a few times. Being one base from a much bigger clone, this may be a read error. The CDR3 reads CARGGPYNEQFF. CDR3 DNA sequence: TGTGCCAGGGGTGGCCCTTACAATGAGCAGTTCTTC. The chain is built from TRBV6-5 and TRBJ2-1, with unresolved D. The CDR3 consists of 12 residues. CDR1 is MNHEY and CDR2 is SVGAGI in the germline V gene. Trimming left V 9 bases short and J 4 bases short, with 10 bases between.

The chain carries TRBV7-2 and TRBJ2-3, with 9 positions matching TRBD1. Losses at the gene ends were 5 bases for V and 3 bases for J; bases not matched to a gene: 12. The CDR3 sequence is 17 residues long. The germline gives CDR1 SGHTA, CDR2 FQGNSA. CDR3 residues: CASSLQGAWSKTDTQYF. Written as DNA, the CDR3 is TGTGCCAGCAGCCTACAGGGGGCCTGGAGCAAGACAGATACGCAGTATTTT. Combining the CDR3 with reference TRBV7-2 and TRBJ2-3 gives the whole variable domain GAGVSQSPSNKVTEKGKDVELRCDPISGHTALYWYRQSLGQGLEFLIYFQGNSAPDKSGLPSDRFSAERTGGSVSTLTIQRTQQEDSAVYLCASSLQGAWSKTDTQYFGPGTRLTVL.

As for this clonotype: This may stem from a read error, because a much larger clone lies one nucleotide away. The V gene is TRBV28, the J gene TRBJ1-2, with D possibly being TRBD1 (5 bases). Germline V gene sequence: CDR1 MDHEN, CDR2 SYDVKM. V was cut by 6 bases and J by 6 bases, with 14 bases left in between. The CDR3 is 13 amino acids. The CDR3 DNA reads as TGTGCCAGCAGGGGGGGGGGGACCCATGGCTACACCTTC. Translating gives CASRGGGTHGYTF.

This clonotype was counted at least ten times. CDR3 in amino acids: CASSPTGYYEQYF. The CDR3 nucleotides are TGTGCCAGCAGCCCCACAGGGTACTACGAGCAGTACTTC. The chain uses TRBV9 and TRBJ2-7, with a possible D match to TRBD1 (6 bases). V gave up 4 bases and J gave up 3 bases, with 11 bases separating them. The CDR3 is 13 residues long. The V gene's germline CDR1 is SGDLS and CDR2 YYNGEE.

This chain uses TRBV29-1 with TRBJ2-5; TRBD2 matches at 12 bases. Per the germline V gene, CDR1 is SQVTM and CDR2 is ANQGSEA. The J segment lost 11 bases and the V segment lost 6 bases, leaving 22 bases of the junction unmatched. The CDR3 consists of 17 residues. CDR3: CSVGRFSASGGAGEQYF. The CDR3, as DNA: TGCAGCGTGGGAAGGTTCTCGGCTAGCGGGGGGGCGGGTGAGCAGTACTTC. The full variable domain, in which reference TRBV29-1 and TRBJ2-5 provide the parts outside the CDR3, is SAVISQKPSRDICQRGTSLTIQCQVDSQVTMMFWYRQQPGQSLTLIATANQGSEATYESGFVIDKFPISRPNLTFSTLTVSNMSPEDSSIYLCSVGRFSASGGAGEQYFGPGTRLLVL.

This clonotype was detected once. The genes are TRBV20-1 and TRBJ2-7; D gene ambiguous. The end of the DNA is better explained by TRBJ2-5, so the J call may be wrong. Germline CDR1 is DFQATT and CDR2 is SNEGSKA (reference sequence). The CDR3 is 13 residues long. CDR3 loop: CSARGSLGETQYF. The CDR3 DNA sequence: TGCAGTGCTAGAGGGTCCCTGGGGGAGACCCAGTACTTC.

As regards this clonotype: This clone may be a read error of a much larger clone one base away. V is TRBV7-6 and J is TRBJ1-1; D is possibly TRBD1 (6 bases). The V and J ends lost 8 bases and 3 bases respectively, with 16 bases between them. This CDR3 spans 14 amino acids. Per germline, CDR1 SGHVS and CDR2 FNYEAQ. CDR3 in DNA: TGTGCCAGCGGCGAAACGAACAGGGACACTGAAGCTTTCTTT. Its protein product is CASGETNRDTEAFF.

This clonotype turned up a few times. CDR3: CASRQPGYSYGYTF. For the CDR3, the DNA is TGTGCCAGCAGGCAACCAGGGTATAGCTATGGCTACACCTTC. The chain has TRBV28 and TRBJ1-2; D may be TRBD1 (5 bases). Germline V gene lookup returns CDR1 MDHEN and CDR2 SYDVKM. There are 14 residues in the CDR3. V lost 6 bases and J 4 bases, leaving 15 bases between the germline ends.